These 9 T cell receptor beta chains came from one sample sequenced in a study of long-term antiretroviral therapy in people with HIV. Survey-level immunoSEQ v3.0 assays were run. The assay was immunoSEQ multiplex PCR, and TCRdb's table has in-frame clones only and misses some. The sample consists of around 13,000 clones, 83% of them appearing once. The sample in question was unsorted PBMCs, obtained 3.4 years after starting antiretroviral therapy. The receptor source for this set is a middle-aged man with HIV.

The genes are TRBV5-4 and TRBJ2-1; 12 bases agree with TRBD1. Germline values: CDR1 SGHNT, CDR2 YYREEE (reference sequence). The CDR3 length is 14 residues. V trimming: 6 bases; J trimming: 8 bases; junction bases outside the gene matches: 6. Written as DNA, the CDR3 is TGTGCCAGCAACCGGGACAGGGGGCGGGATGAGCAGTTCTTC. As protein: CASNRDRGRDEQFF. Filled out from reference TRBV5-4 and TRBJ2-1, the complete variable domain reads ETGVTQSPTHLIKTRGQQVTLRCSSQSGHNTVSWYQQALGQGPQFIFQYYREEENGRGNFPPRFSGLQFPNYSSELNVNALELDDSALYLCASNRDRGRDEQFFGPGTRLTVL.

Only one count was recorded for this clone. The chain carries TRBV4-2 and TRBJ2-1; 11 bases agree with TRBD2. The CDR3 has 21 amino acids. Germline CDR1 is LGHNA and CDR2 is YNFKEQ. V lost 4 bases to trimming and J lost 0 bases; unmatched junction nucleotides: 17. The CDR3 DNA follows: TGTGCCAGCAGCCCACGCAGCGGGTTGATTAGCGGGAGGGTCTCCTACAATGAGCAGTTCTTC. Encoded protein: CASSPRSGLISGRVSYNEQFF.

The chain carries TRBV6-6 and TRBJ2-5, with TRBD1 matching 11 bases. Trimming cost V 0 bases and J 5 bases; bases outside gene matches: 5. This CDR3 has 16 amino acids. Germline V gene data show CDR1 as MNHNY and CDR2 as SVGAGI (reference sequence). CDR3 coding DNA: TGTGCCAGCAGTTACTCGAGAGGGACAGGGGGTGAGACCCAGTACTTC. This gives the protein CASSYSRGTGGETQYF.

The chain uses TRBV6-5 and TRBJ2-5, with 7 bases aligning to TRBD1. With V trimmed by 6 bases and J by 5 bases, 6 bases remained unmatched. Germline V gene data show CDR1 as MNHEY and CDR2 as SVGAGI. The CDR3 runs to 13 residues. This chain's CDR3 is CASRYRGRETQYF. The DNA for the CDR3 is TGTGCCAGCAGATACAGGGGCCGGGAGACCCAGTACTTC.

V gene TRBV28 combines with J gene TRBJ1-5; 8 nucleotides line up with TRBD1. V dropped 2 bases and J dropped 6; count of bases not matched to a gene: 3. This CDR3 spans 14 amino acids. Germline V CDR1 and CDR2: MDHEN, SYDVKM. CDR3 bases: TGTGCCAGCAGTTTAAGGACAGGGACTCAGCCCCAGCATTTT. Translation: CASSLRTGTQPQHF.

V usage is TRBV12-5 and J usage is TRBJ2-7, with unresolved D. V gave up 6 bases and J gave up 2 bases, with 8 bases separating them. The CDR3 spans 12 residues. Looked up from germline, CDR1 is LGHNT and CDR2 is FRNRAP. The CDR3 sequence: CASGGLPYEQYF. In DNA form, the CDR3 reads TGTGCTAGTGGCGGCCTTCCCTACGAGCAGTACTTC.

The chain links TRBV7-3 to TRBJ2-3; maybe TRBD1 (6 bases). Germline values: CDR1 SGHTA, CDR2 FQGTGA. The CDR3 loop spans 16 amino acids. Trimming cost V 1 base and J 1 base, with 12 bases left between them. CDR3 in DNA: TGTGCCAGCAGCTTAAAGCCAGGACAGCGCACAGATACGCAGTATTTT. Translated, it gives CASSLKPGQRTDTQYF.

The genes are TRBV4-1 and TRBJ2-2, with TRBD1 identical over 7 bases. The CDR3 is made up of 17 amino acids. The V gene's germline CDR1 is MGHRA and CDR2 YSYEKL. V dropped 2 bases and J dropped 2; count of bases not matched to a gene: 8. This CDR3 reads CASSQPAKGANTGELFF. The CDR3 DNA sequence: TGCGCCAGCAGCCAACCGGCGAAGGGGGCTAACACCGGGGAGCTGTTTTTT.

As DNA, the CDR3 is TGTGCCAGCAGCTCCGGACTAGCGGGAGGGAATGGGTACAATGAGCAGTTCTTC. Its translation: CASSSGLAGGNGYNEQFF. The chain recombines TRBV7-9 with TRBJ2-1; 15 bases fit TRBD2. V lost 4 bases to trimming and J lost 4 bases; unmatched junction nucleotides: 8. This CDR3 has 18 amino acids. CDR1 is SEHNR and CDR2 is FQNEAQ in the germline V gene (reference sequence). The whole variable domain, filled in from reference TRBV7-9 and TRBJ2-1, reads DTGVSQNPRHKITKRGQNVTFRCDPISEHNRLYWYRQTLGQGPEFLTYFQNEAQLEKSRLLSDRFSAERPKGSFSTLEIQRTEQGDSAMYLCASSSGLAGGNGYNEQFFGPGTRLTVL.